This TCR beta chain was identified in a study of blood T cell repertoires in COVID-19 (dated by TCRdb to the early 2020s). Background for the entire study: Collaborator samples came from the United States, Italy and Spain and covered acute and convalescent phases of COVID-19. The prospective study material was composed of cDNA or gDNA derived from T cells, B-cell-depleted T cells, or PBMCs. The dataset comprised deeply sampled blood TCRbeta repertoires from subjects exposed to, actively infected with, or recovered from COVID-19. The repertoires were made available in a free public database intended to serve as a resource for research on the immune response to SARS-CoV-2. Samples were obtained from the ongoing ImmuneRACE study (first 160 participants) and from over 1,000 subjects provided by 6 global collaborators. Nearly every sample came with metadata listing a de-identified subject ID, COVID-19 status, age in years and sex. Where HLA class I and class II types were available, the types were taken from metadata supplied by the sample provider, not from assay-based typing. The study at large found these results: How much clinical and demographic metadata was included differed by source and by participant, and the metadata was provided uncurated.

Each collaborating institution followed its own protocols to collect whole blood in K2EDTA tubes. For TCRbeta analysis, collaborators shipped samples in one of three forms: frozen whole blood, isolated PBMCs, or DNA extracted from either of those sample types. In the germline V gene, CDR1 corresponds to SGHRS and CDR2 to YFSETQ. Its CDR3 holds 16 amino acids, cysteine through phenylalanine. The read is trimmed to its CDR3 DNA, 48 bases read in frame from base 1. V sheds 0 bases and J sheds 0 bases, leaving 11 bases between their ends. TCRbeta CDR3 regions were amplified from genomic DNA by means of the immunoSEQ Assay, a bias-controlled multiplex PCR. Regarding the original processing steps: Nucleated cell counts per sample were estimated from amplification of reference gene primers within the assay. To quantify the absolute abundance of each unique TCRbeta CDR3 rearrangement, sequence reads were collapsed and filtered. For each sample, productive Simpson clonality was calculated as the square root of Simpson's diversity index over productive rearrangements. TCRdb re-hosts the immuneACCESS table, in-frame sequences only. Its copies lack some clones; in the studies checked, an unresolved V gene accounts for under half of them, and the cause for the rest is not known. V, J and clone size were drawn from that table, and D and trimming were deduced from the DNA. This sample gives about 220,000 clones in total; about 80% of them show up just once. About 2.1% of the sample is held by the ten biggest clonotypes.

In regard to this clone: Its antigen has not been determined. No much larger clonotype is one base removed from it; base qualities were not supplied.

The sequencing input was peripheral blood. The TCR comes from a woman aged 55-70 years with acute or convalescent COVID-19. The chain couples TRBV5-1 to TRBJ2-3; no D gene is confidently identified. The sequence in DNA is TGCGCCAGCAGCTTGGGTGGTAGTCTCAGCACAGATACGCAGTATTTT. It encodes CASSLGGSLSTDTQYF.